This TCR beta chain came from a study of graft-versus-host responses after intestinal transplantation. Whole-study context: Multivisceral, liver-intestinal, or isolated intestinal grafts went to recipients. Once they had received anti-thymocyte globulin induction, all recipients took tacrolimus and steroids for three to four years. Study-wide results and caveats: High graft-versus-host to host-versus-graft clonal ratios were seen in allografts of patients with graft-donor T cell macrochimerism. GvH clonotypes were identified within recipient marrow, with a subset emerging first in ileum or blood.

Profiled with immunoSEQ multiplex PCR; TCRdb holds only in-frame clones, not every one. The profile shows under 75,000 clones, 90% of them singletons. This clone has more than one count but fewer than ten. Its antigen is unknown. This clonotype was sampled from a human donor who was the organ donor for an intestinal transplant. This specimen consisted of unstimulated CD8+ T cells sorted from spleen or lymph node cells, obtained before transplant.

CDR3 sequence (DNA): TGTGCCAGCAGCCCTGGGACAGGGGACACCGGGGAGCTGTTTTTT. It specifies CASSPGTGDTGELFF. The rearrangement joins TRBV6-4 to TRBJ2-2; 10 positions agree with TRBD1. Germline CDR1 and CDR2: MRHNA and SNTAGT. V was clipped by 6 bases and J by 3 bases; unmatched bases: 4. The CDR3 is 15 residues long.